One and the same sample provided the 4 T cell receptor beta chains below, sequenced in a study of blood T cells in healthy people across ages. The authors ran a second PCR of about 6 to 11 cycles using a sample-barcoded 5' primer and a J-beta primer mix. TCRdb used MiXCR to reprocess the 5' RACE reads, holding one entry per CDR3 protein. The repertoire includes about 1,400,000 distinct CDR3 sequences, approximately 59% of them detected once, and about 6.7% sits in the top ten. The sample comprised blood. The receptors here all came from a man between 18 and 29 years old in good health.

This clonotype has only a few counts. V is TRBV7-9 and J is TRBJ2-5; 8 bases match TRBD1. The tail of the sequence fits TRBJ2-7 better, so the J call may be wrong. Per the germline V gene, CDR1 is SEHNR and CDR2 is FQNEAQ (reference sequence). The CDR3 has 15 residues. CDR3 nucleotides: TGTGCCAGCAGCTTGACAGGACAGGGCCTACACGAGCAGTACTTC. It specifies CASSLTGQGLHEQYF.

This clonotype was counted a single time. The V call is TRBV3-1, the J call TRBJ2-5; the D is unclear. The ends were cut back, 4 bases at V and 0 bases at J, with 9 bases in the middle. The CDR3 consists of 14 residues. Germline V gene sequence: CDR1 LGHDT, CDR2 YNNKEL (reference sequence). As DNA, the CDR3 is TGTGCCAGCAGCCGGGCACGGTACCAAGAGACCCAGTACTTC. It is translated as CASSRARYQETQYF.

This clonotype was seen a handful of times. This chain uses TRBV10-2 with TRBJ1-1, with D possibly being TRBD1 (6 bases). Germline loops: CDR1 WSHSY, CDR2 SAAADI. This CDR3 contains 13 residues. With 2 bases removed from V and 5 bases from J, the gap between germline ends came to 9 bases. The CDR3 DNA sequence: TGCGCCAGCAGTGAGAGGGGGAGGACTGAAGCTTTCTTT. Residues: CASSERGRTEAFF.

In this sample, this clonotype turned up a few times. Here the CDR3 DNA reads TGTGCCAGCAGCTGGGACGCCGCCGAGCAGTACTTC. Protein product: CASSWDAAEQYF. The chain recombines TRBV5-6 with TRBJ2-4; possibly TRBD1 or TRBD2 for D (5 bases each). The DNA end is more similar to TRBJ2-7, so the J call may be wrong. CDR1 and CDR2 (germline): SGHDT, YYEEEE. The CDR3 has 12 residues.